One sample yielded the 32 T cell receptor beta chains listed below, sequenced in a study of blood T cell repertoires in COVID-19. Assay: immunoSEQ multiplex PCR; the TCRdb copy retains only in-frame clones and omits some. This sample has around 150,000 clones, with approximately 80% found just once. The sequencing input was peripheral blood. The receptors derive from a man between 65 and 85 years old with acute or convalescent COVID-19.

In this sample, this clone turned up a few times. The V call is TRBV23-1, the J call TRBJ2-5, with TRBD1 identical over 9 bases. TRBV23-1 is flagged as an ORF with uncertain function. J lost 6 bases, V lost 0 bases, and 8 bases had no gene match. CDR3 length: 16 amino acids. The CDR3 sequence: CASSQSTGGFYQTQYF. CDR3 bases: TGCGCCAGCAGTCAATCGACAGGGGGATTTTATCAGACCCAGTACTTC.

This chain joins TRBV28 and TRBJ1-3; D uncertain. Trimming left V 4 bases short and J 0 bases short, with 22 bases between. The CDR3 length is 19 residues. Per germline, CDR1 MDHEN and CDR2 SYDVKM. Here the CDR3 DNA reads TGTGCCAGCAGTTCGTCCGGGCTCGGGAGGAAGGGCTCTGGAAACACCATATATTTT. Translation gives CASSSSGLGRKGSGNTIYF.

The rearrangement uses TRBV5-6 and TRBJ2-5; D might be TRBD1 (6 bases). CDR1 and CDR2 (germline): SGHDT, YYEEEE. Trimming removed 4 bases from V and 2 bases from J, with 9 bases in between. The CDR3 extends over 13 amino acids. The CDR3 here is CASSTGTQETQYF. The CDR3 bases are TGTGCCAGCAGCACAGGGACGCAAGAGACCCAGTACTTC.

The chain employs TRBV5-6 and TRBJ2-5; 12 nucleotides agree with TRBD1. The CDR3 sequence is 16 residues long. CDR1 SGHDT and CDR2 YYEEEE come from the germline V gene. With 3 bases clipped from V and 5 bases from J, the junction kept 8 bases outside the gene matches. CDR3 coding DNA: TGTGCCAGCAGCTACGTCCGGGACAGGGGGCCGGAGACCCAGTACTTC. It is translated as CASSYVRDRGPETQYF.

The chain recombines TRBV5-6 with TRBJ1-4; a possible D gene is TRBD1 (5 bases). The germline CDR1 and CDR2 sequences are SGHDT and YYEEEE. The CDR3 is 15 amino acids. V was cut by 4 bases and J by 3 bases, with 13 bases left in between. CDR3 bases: TGTGCCAGCAGCGCCCAGGGTGTTCCTAATGAAAAACTGTTTTTT. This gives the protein CASSAQGVPNEKLFF.

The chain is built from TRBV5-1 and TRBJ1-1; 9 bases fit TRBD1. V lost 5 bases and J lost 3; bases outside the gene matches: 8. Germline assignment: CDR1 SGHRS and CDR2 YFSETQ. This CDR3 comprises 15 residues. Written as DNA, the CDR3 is TGCGCCAGCAGAATATGGACAGGGGTGGACACTGAAGCTTTCTTT. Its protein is CASRIWTGVDTEAFF. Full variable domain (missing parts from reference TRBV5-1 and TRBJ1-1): KAGVTQTPRYLIKTRGQQVTLSCSPISGHRSVSWYQQTPGQGLQFLFEYFSETQRNKGNFPGRFSGRQFSNSRSEMNVSTLELGDSALYLCASRIWTGVDTEAFFGQGTRLTVV.

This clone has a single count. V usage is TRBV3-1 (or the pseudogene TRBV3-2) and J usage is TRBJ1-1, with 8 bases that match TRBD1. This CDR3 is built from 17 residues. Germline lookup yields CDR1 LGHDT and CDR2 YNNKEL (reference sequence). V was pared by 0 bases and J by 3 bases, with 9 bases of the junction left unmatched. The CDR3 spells CASSQDQWTGYHTEAFF. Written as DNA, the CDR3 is TGTGCCAGCAGCCAAGATCAGTGGACAGGGTATCACACTGAAGCTTTCTTT.

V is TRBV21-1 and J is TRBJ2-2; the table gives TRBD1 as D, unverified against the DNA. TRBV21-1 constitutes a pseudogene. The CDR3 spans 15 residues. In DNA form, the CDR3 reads TGTGCCAGCACTGGACAGGGTGTGGACACCGGGGAGCTGTTTTTT. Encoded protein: CASTGQGVDTGELFF.

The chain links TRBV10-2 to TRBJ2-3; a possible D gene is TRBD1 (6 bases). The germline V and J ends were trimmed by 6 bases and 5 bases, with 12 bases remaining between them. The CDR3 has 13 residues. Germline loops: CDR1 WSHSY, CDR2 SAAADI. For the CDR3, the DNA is TGCGCCAGCAGCCAGGGGCGCAGAGATACGCAGTATTTT. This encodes CASSQGRRDTQYF.

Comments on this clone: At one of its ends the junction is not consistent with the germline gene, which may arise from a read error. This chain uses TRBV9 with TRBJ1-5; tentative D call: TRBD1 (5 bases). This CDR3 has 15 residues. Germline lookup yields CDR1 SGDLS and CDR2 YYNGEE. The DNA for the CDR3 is TGTGCCCGCAGCGCCGGGGGGGGGTCCCCAGGGCCCCAGCATTTT. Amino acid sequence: CARSAGGGSPGPQHF.

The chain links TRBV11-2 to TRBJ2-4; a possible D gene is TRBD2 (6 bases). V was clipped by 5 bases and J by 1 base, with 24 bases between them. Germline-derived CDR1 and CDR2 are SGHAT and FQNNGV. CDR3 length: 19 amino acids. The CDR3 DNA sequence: TGTGCCAGCAGCCCCCCTGGATCCGGTTTTGGGGGGGCCAAAAACATTCAGTACTTC. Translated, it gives CASSPPGSGFGGAKNIQYF.

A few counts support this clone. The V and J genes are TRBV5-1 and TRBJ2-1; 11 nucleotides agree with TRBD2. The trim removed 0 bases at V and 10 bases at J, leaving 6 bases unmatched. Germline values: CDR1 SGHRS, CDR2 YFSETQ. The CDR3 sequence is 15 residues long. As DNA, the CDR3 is TGCGCCAGCAGCTTGGCTAGCGGGGGGTTCAGGGAGCAGTTCTTC. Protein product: CASSLASGGFREQFF.

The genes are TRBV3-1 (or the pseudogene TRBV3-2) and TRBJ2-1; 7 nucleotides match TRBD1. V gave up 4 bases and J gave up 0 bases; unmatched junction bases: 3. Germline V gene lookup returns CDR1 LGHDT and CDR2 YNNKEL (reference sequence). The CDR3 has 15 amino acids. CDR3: CASSRDRDSYNEQFF. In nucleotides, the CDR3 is TGTGCCAGCAGCCGAGACAGGGACTCCTACAATGAGCAGTTCTTC.

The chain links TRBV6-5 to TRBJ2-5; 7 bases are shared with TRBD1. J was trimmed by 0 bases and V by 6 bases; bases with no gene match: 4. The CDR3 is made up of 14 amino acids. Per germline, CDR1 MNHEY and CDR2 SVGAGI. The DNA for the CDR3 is TGTGCCAGCAGAACCGGGACAGACCAAGAGACCCAGTACTTC. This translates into CASRTGTDQETQYF.

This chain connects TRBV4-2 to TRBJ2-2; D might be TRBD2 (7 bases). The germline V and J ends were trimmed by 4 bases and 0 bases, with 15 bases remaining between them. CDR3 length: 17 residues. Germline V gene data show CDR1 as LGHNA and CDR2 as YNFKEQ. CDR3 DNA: TGTGCCAGCAGCCGGGAGGGGGACCCTGCGAACACCGGGGAGCTGTTTTTT. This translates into CASSREGDPANTGELFF.

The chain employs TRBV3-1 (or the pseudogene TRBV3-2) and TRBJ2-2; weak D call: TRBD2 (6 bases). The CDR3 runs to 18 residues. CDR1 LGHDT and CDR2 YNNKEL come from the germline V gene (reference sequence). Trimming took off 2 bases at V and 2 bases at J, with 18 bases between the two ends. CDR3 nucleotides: TGTGCCAGCAGCCAAAAGGTTCTGGCGGGGCAAAACACCGGGGAGCTGTTTTTT. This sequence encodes CASSQKVLAGQNTGELFF.

The CDR3 DNA is TGTGCCAGCAGCTCAGGCCCAACCGGGGAGCTGTTTTTT. Its translation: CASSSGPTGELFF. This chain uses TRBV7-8 with TRBJ2-2; D remains ambiguous. The V and J ends lost 4 bases and 5 bases respectively, with 8 bases between them. Germline assignment: CDR1 SGHVS and CDR2 FQNEAQ. The CDR3 is 13 residues long.

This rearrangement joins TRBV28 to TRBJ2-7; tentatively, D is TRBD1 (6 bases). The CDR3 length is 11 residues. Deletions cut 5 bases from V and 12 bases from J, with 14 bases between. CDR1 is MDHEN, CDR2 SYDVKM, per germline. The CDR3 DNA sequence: TGTGCCAGCAGTCAGGGGCCTAGTACGTACTTC. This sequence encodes CASSQGPSTYF.

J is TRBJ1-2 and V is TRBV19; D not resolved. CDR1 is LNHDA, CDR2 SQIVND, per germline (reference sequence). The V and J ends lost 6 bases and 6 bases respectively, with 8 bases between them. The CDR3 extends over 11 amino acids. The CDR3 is CASRVGDGYTF. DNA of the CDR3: TGTGCCAGTAGGGTCGGGGATGGCTACACCTTC.

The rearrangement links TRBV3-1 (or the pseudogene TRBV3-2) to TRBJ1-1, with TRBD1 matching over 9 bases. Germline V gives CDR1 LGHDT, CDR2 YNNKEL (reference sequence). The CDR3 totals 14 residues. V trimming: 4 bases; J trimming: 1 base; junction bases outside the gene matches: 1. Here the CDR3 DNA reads TGTGCCAGCAGCCCGGACAGGGGGAACACTGAAGCTTTCTTT. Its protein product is CASSPDRGNTEAFF.

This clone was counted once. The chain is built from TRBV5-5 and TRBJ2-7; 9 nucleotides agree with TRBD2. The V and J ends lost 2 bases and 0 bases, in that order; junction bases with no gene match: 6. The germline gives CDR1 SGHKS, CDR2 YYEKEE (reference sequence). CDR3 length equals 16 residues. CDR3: CASSLRASGASYEQYF. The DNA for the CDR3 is TGTGCCAGCAGCTTACGGGCTAGCGGGGCCTCCTACGAGCAGTACTTC.

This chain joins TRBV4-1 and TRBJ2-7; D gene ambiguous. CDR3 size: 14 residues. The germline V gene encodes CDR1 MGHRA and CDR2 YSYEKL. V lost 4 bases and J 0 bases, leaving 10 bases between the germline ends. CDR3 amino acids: CASSLLTNSYEQYF. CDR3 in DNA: TGCGCCAGCAGCCTCCTAACCAACTCCTACGAGCAGTACTTC.

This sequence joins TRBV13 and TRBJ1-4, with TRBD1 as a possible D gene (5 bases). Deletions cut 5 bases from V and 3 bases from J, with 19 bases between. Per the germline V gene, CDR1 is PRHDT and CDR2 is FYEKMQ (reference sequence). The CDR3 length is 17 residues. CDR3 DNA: TGTGCCAGCAGCCAGCGAAGCGGGGCCGAGGCTAATGAAAAACTGTTTTTT. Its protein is CASSQRSGAEANEKLFF.

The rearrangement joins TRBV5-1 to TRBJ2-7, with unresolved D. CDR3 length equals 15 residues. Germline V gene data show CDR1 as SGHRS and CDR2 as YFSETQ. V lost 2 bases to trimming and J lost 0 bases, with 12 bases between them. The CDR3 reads CASSFEAGYSYEQYF. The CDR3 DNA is TGCGCCAGCAGCTTCGAAGCAGGTTACTCCTACGAGCAGTACTTC.

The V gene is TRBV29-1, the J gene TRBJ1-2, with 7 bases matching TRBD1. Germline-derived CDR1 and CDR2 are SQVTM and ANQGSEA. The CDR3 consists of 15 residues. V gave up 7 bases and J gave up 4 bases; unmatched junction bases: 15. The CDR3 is CSGKTGTSSGYGYTF. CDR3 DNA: TGCAGCGGAAAGACAGGGACGTCCTCGGGCTATGGCTACACCTTC.

CDR3 sequence: CASSHPGTGGYEQYF. The CDR3 DNA follows: TGCGCCAGCAGCCACCCCGGGACAGGGGGCTACGAGCAGTACTTC. The chain has TRBV4-1 and TRBJ2-7, with 11 positions matching TRBD1. V lost 3 bases to trimming and J lost 3 bases; unmatched junction nucleotides: 4. The CDR3 totals 15 residues. Per germline, CDR1 MGHRA and CDR2 YSYEKL.

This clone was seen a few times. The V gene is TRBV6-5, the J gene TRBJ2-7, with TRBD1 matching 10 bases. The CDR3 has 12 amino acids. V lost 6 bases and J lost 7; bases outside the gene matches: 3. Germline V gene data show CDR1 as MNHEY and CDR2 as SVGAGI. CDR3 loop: CASSRDRGEQYF. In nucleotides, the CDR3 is TGTGCCAGCAGCCGGGACAGGGGTGAGCAGTACTTC.

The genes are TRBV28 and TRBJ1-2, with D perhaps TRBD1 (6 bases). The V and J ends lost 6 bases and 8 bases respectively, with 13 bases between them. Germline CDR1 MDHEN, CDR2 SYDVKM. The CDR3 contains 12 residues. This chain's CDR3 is CASSYRAGGYTF. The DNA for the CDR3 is TGTGCCAGCAGCTACAGGGCGGGCGGCTACACCTTC.

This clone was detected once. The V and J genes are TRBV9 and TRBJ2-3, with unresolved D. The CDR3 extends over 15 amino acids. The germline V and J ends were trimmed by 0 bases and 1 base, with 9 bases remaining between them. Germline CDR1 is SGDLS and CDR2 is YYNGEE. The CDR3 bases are TGTGCCAGCAGCGTAGCAAGCGAACGCACAGATACGCAGTATTTT. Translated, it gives CASSVASERTDTQYF.

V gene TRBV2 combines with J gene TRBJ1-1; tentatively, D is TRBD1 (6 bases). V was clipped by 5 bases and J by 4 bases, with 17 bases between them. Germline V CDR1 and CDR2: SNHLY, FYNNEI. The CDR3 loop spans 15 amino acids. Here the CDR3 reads CASSSRGGPTTEAFF. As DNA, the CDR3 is TGTGCCAGCAGTTCAAGAGGGGGACCAACCACTGAAGCTTTCTTT.

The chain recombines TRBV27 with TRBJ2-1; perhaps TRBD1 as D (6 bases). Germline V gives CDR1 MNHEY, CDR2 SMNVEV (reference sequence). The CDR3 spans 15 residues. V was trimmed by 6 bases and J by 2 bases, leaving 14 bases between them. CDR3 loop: CASSYLGGTYNEQFF. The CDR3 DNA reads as TGTGCCAGCAGCTACCTAGGGGGAACCTACAATGAGCAGTTCTTC.

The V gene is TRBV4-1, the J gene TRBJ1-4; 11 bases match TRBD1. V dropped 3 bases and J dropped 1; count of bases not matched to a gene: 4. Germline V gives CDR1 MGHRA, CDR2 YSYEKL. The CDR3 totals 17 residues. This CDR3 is CASSHGQGAVTNEKLFF. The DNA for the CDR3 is TGCGCCAGCAGCCACGGACAGGGGGCGGTAACTAATGAAAAACTGTTTTTT.